The 20 T cell receptor beta chains given below trace back to one sample, sequenced in a study of T cells in Graves' hyperthyroidism and ophthalmopathy. There were TCR beta CDR3 regions amplified from RNA transcripts. A set of HTBI primers served as the primers for a first-round RT-PCR of the TCR CDR3. MiXCR, run by TCRdb on the multiplex PCR reads, gives a single entry per CDR3 protein. The sample holds 600,000 to 850,000 distinct CDR3 sequences, approximately 19% seen once. Sequencing was carried out using blood. These TCRs come from a woman aged 45-59 years with Graves' hyperthyroidism that later progressed to Graves' ophthalmopathy.

This clonotype has only a few counts. The chain links TRBV7-9 to TRBJ2-7, with D possibly called TRBD1 or TRBD2 (5 bases each). Trimming cost V 1 base and J 2 bases, with 12 bases left between them. CDR3 size: 15 residues. CDR1 and CDR2 (germline): SEHNR, FQNEAQ (reference sequence). CDR3 in amino acids: CASSLVGTETYEQYF. In DNA form, the CDR3 reads TGTGCCAGCAGCTTAGTCGGGACCGAGACCTACGAGCAGTACTTC.

This chain links TRBV2 with TRBJ1-6; TRBD1 aligns across 8 bases. The germline gives CDR1 SNHLY, CDR2 FYNNEI. The CDR3 contains 18 residues. The J segment lost 7 bases and the V segment lost 5 bases, leaving 16 bases of the junction unmatched. CDR3 amino acids: CASSRPPLTGGGNSPLHF. CDR3 nucleotides: TGTGCCAGCAGTCGGCCCCCCTTAACAGGGGGGGGAAATTCACCCCTCCACTTT.

This clonotype appeared many times. The genes are TRBV7-6 and TRBJ2-1, with a tentative D call TRBD1 (5 bases). The V gene lost 8 bases and the J gene lost 5 bases, with 13 bases spanning the gap. CDR3 length equals 13 residues. Germline assignment: CDR1 SGHVS and CDR2 FNYEAQ. The CDR3 protein is CASGAQFHNEQFF. CDR3 bases: TGTGCCAGCGGGGCGCAGTTCCACAATGAGCAGTTCTTC.

This clonotype has a handful of counts. The chain carries TRBV7-2 and TRBJ2-1; TRBD2 matches at 12 bases. This CDR3 has 17 residues. Germline values: CDR1 SGHTA, CDR2 FQGNSA. With V trimmed by 1 base and J by 3 bases, 4 bases remained unmatched. CDR3 DNA sequence: TGTGCCAGCAGCTTAGTGACTAGCGGGGGTAACTACAATGAGCAGTTCTTC. Translated: CASSLVTSGGNYNEQFF. The whole variable domain, remainder taken from reference TRBV7-2 and TRBJ2-1, is GAGVSQSPSNKVTEKGKDVELRCDPISGHTALYWYRQSLGQGLEFLIYFQGNSAPDKSGLPSDRFSAERTGGSVSTLTIQRTQQEDSAVYLCASSLVTSGGNYNEQFFGPGTRLTVL.

This clonotype was detected only a few times. V usage is TRBV5-1 and J usage is TRBJ1-6; weak D call: TRBD1 (6 bases). This CDR3 is built from 14 residues. Germline assignment: CDR1 SGHRS and CDR2 YFSETQ. The V and J ends lost 0 bases and 5 bases respectively, with 6 bases between them. In DNA form, the CDR3 reads TGCGCCAGCAGCTTGGGGGACAATAATTCACCCCTCCACTTT. This sequence encodes CASSLGDNNSPLHF.

The sample holds a few counts of this clonotype. The chain employs TRBV7-9 and TRBJ1-6; the D gene is possibly TRBD1 (5 bases). The germline V gene encodes CDR1 SEHNR and CDR2 FQNEAQ (reference sequence). The CDR3 spans 15 residues. Trimming pared 5 bases from V and 6 bases from J, leaving 14 bases between. The DNA of the CDR3 is TGTGCCAGCAGCCATACGGGACCTATTAATTCACCCCTCCACTTT. Translating it yields CASSHTGPINSPLHF.

The rearrangement links TRBV7-6 to TRBJ1-3; the D is unclear. The V end was cut by 5 bases, the J end by 4 bases, with 12 bases between. The germline CDR1 and CDR2 sequences are SGHVS and FNYEAQ. CDR3 length: 14 amino acids. The CDR3 bases are TGTGCCAGCAGCCCGGCCCAGTTAGGAAACACCATATATTTT. This sequence encodes CASSPAQLGNTIYF.

This clonotype was seen many times. The chain carries TRBV10-3 and TRBJ1-1, with 7 bases fitting TRBD1. V dropped 6 bases and J dropped 2; count of bases not matched to a gene: 6. The CDR3 length is 14 residues. Germline V gene lookup returns CDR1 ENHRY and CDR2 SYGVKD. DNA for the CDR3: TGTGCCATCAGGCGGGACAGCCCTAACACTGAAGCTTTCTTT. The encoded protein is CAIRRDSPNTEAFF.

The chain employs TRBV5-1 and TRBJ2-7; TRBD1 agrees at 8 bases. CDR1 is SGHRS and CDR2 is YFSETQ in the germline V gene. The CDR3 has 16 amino acids. With 4 bases clipped from V and 2 bases from J, the junction kept 11 bases outside the gene matches. This CDR3 is CASSPAWTGRPYEQYF. The CDR3 DNA sequence: TGCGCCAGCAGCCCCGCGTGGACAGGGCGACCCTACGAGCAGTACTTC.

This clonotype has only a few counts. The chain employs TRBV20-1 and TRBJ2-1, with 13 bases that match TRBD2. The CDR3 is 16 residues long. Germline loops: CDR1 DFQATT, CDR2 SNEGSKA (reference sequence). With 0 bases clipped from V and 1 base from J, the junction kept 0 bases outside the gene matches. CDR3 sequence (DNA): TGCAGTGCTAGAGAACTAGCGGGGGGGTCCTACAATGAGCAGTTCTTC. This encodes CSARELAGGSYNEQFF.

V gene TRBV24-1 combines with J gene TRBJ2-5, with a possible D match to TRBD2 (5 bases). V lost 5 bases and J 2 bases, leaving 11 bases between the germline ends. This CDR3 spans 14 amino acids. Germline V lookup: CDR1 KGHDR, CDR2 SFDVKD. The CDR3 sequence is CATSGPPGQETQYF. As DNA, the CDR3 is TGTGCCACCAGTGGCCCTCCGGGGCAAGAGACCCAGTACTTC.

The table lists this clonotype with a few counts. CDR3 DNA: TGTGCCAGCTCACCACTGGCAGGGGTTAATGAAAAACTGTTTTTT. Translating it yields CASSPLAGVNEKLFF. J is TRBJ1-4 and V is TRBV18, with a weak D call TRBD1 (6 bases). The CDR3 has 15 amino acids. Trimming took off 1 base at V and 4 bases at J, with 10 bases between the two ends. Germline V lookup: CDR1 KGHSH, CDR2 LQKENI.

This clonotype was observed at least ten times. V and J are TRBV6-1 and TRBJ1-1; D gene uncertain. CDR3 length equals 11 residues. Trimming pared 6 bases from V and 2 bases from J, leaving 4 bases between. Germline values: CDR1 MNHNS, CDR2 SASEGT. The CDR3 loop reads CASRDNTEAFF. The CDR3 nucleotides are TGTGCCAGCAGAGATAACACTGAAGCTTTCTTT.

At least ten counts were recorded for this clonotype. The chain links TRBV20-1 to TRBJ2-5, with TRBD2 matching over 7 bases. The CDR3 totals 15 residues. Germline-derived CDR1 and CDR2 are DFQATT and SNEGSKA (reference sequence). Losses at the gene ends were 5 bases for V and 3 bases for J; bases not matched to a gene: 12. CDR3 DNA: TGCAGTGCTGAGAGCGGCGCGGGGAGGGAAGAGACCCAGTACTTC. It specifies CSAESGAGREETQYF.

This clonotype has at least ten counts. The chain is built from TRBV2 and TRBJ2-3; 11 positions match TRBD1. Per germline, CDR1 SNHLY and CDR2 FYNNEI. The CDR3 has 15 amino acids. Trimming at V came to 5 bases and at J to 5 bases, leaving 6 bases not matched to a gene. The CDR3 bases are TGTGCCAGCAGTCAAGGACAGGGGGCGAAAGATACGCAGTATTTT. Translation: CASSQGQGAKDTQYF.

This clonotype was picked up many times. The gene calls are TRBV3-1 and TRBJ2-3; possible D gene TRBD2, 6 bases. V gave up 0 bases and J gave up 2 bases, with 12 bases separating them. Germline V lookup: CDR1 LGHDT, CDR2 YNNKEL (reference sequence). This CDR3 comprises 16 residues. The CDR3 is CASSQDLAGYTDTQYF. Here the CDR3 DNA reads TGTGCCAGCAGCCAAGATCTCGCGGGGTACACAGATACGCAGTATTTT.

This chain links TRBV12-3 or TRBV12-4 with TRBJ1-2; 9 nucleotides align to TRBD1. V trimming: 6 bases; J trimming: 8 bases; junction bases outside the gene matches: 10. This CDR3 has 14 amino acids. CDR3 in amino acids: CASRTRDREMGYTF. The CDR3 DNA reads as TGTGCCAGCAGAACCCGGGACAGGGAAATGGGCTACACCTTC.

V gene TRBV6-1 combines with J gene TRBJ1-2; TRBD1 is a possible D gene (6 bases). The V gene lost 6 bases and the J gene lost 5 bases, with 16 bases spanning the gap. Germline CDR1 is MNHNS and CDR2 is SASEGT. This CDR3 has 14 amino acids. CDR3 protein: CASSPTDSDYGYTF. CDR3 nucleotide sequence: TGTGCCAGCAGCCCCACGGACAGCGATTATGGCTACACCTTC.

The chain employs TRBV19 and TRBJ2-4; TRBD2 matches at 13 bases. Losses at the gene ends were 5 bases for V and 0 bases for J; bases not matched to a gene: 4. The CDR3 is made up of 17 amino acids. Germline CDR1 LNHDA, CDR2 SQIVND (reference sequence). The CDR3 DNA follows: TGTGCCAGTAGTTCGACTAGCGGGGGGTCAGCCAAAAACATTCAGTACTTC. Protein sequence: CASSSTSGGSAKNIQYF.

This clonotype was recorded at least ten times. The chain combines TRBV7-3 with TRBJ1-2; the D is unclear. Germline values: CDR1 SGHTA, CDR2 FQGTGA. This CDR3 has 11 amino acids. V was cut by 6 bases and J by 6 bases, with 8 bases left in between. CDR3 DNA: TGTGCCAGCAGAGGGTGTAATGGCTACACCTTC. Protein product: CASRGCNGYTF.